A single sample gave rise to the 10 T cell receptor beta chains below, sequenced in a study of cytomegalovirus exposure and HLA in healthy donors. Amplification used 60 Vbeta primers and 13 Jbeta primers. Sequencing used immunoSEQ multiplex PCR; TCRdb keeps in-frame clones, though not all of them. This table holds some 140,000 clones, 72% found once. The sequenced material came from PBMCs. All receptors derive from a man aged 50-60 years in good health and CMV-seropositive.

The rearrangement uses TRBV6-5 and TRBJ2-7; 12 bases line up with TRBD1. The V gene end was trimmed by 4 bases and the J gene end by 5 bases; junction bases not matched to a gene: 0. Germline CDR1 and CDR2: MNHEY and SVGAGI. The CDR3 totals 13 residues. The CDR3 here is CASSWDRGHEQYF. CDR3 sequence (DNA): TGTGCCAGCAGTTGGGACAGGGGGCACGAGCAGTACTTC.

The chain is built from TRBV19 and TRBJ1-5; 9 bases agree with TRBD1. The CDR3 runs 15 residues. The V segment lost 2 bases and the J segment 5 bases; nucleotides outside the gene matches: 4. Germline values: CDR1 LNHDA, CDR2 SQIVND (reference sequence). The chain's CDR3 is CASSIIDRGDQPQHF. In DNA, the CDR3 is TGTGCCAGTAGTATAATCGACAGGGGGGATCAGCCCCAGCATTTT.

This chain's CDR3 is CASSPGLDTGELFF. CDR3 in DNA: TGCGCCAGCAGCCCGGGACTTGACACCGGGGAGCTGTTTTTT. The chain has TRBV4-1 and TRBJ2-2; D is perhaps TRBD2 (6 bases). CDR3 size: 14 residues. The germline CDR1 and CDR2 sequences are MGHRA and YSYEKL. Trimming took 4 bases from V and 3 from J, leaving 9 bases between them.

The rearrangement joins TRBV5-1 to TRBJ2-7, with D possibly matching TRBD1 (7 bases). This CDR3 contains 16 residues. In germline, CDR1 is SGHRS, CDR2 YFSETQ. The V end lost 0 bases, the J end lost 5 bases, and 18 bases lay between the germline ends. The CDR3 protein is CASSLDSAGGGHEQYF. Here the CDR3 DNA reads TGCGCCAGCAGCTTGGATTCGGCAGGGGGAGGCCACGAGCAGTACTTC.

The V and J genes are TRBV27 and TRBJ1-5; D not certain. The CDR3 has 13 residues. V was trimmed by 3 bases and J by 2 bases, leaving 5 bases between them. The germline V gene encodes CDR1 MNHEY and CDR2 SMNVEV (reference sequence). Here the CDR3 reads CASSFYGNQPQHF. Here the CDR3 DNA reads TGTGCCAGCAGTTTTTATGGCAATCAGCCCCAGCATTTT.

The chain recombines TRBV5-8 with TRBJ1-1; no reliable D call. The germline V gene encodes CDR1 SGHTS and CDR2 YDEGEE. This CDR3 comprises 14 residues. Trimming removed 0 bases at V and 0 bases at J, with 6 bases between. The CDR3 DNA reads as TGTGCCAGCAGCTTGGAGACTGTGAACACTGAAGCTTTCTTT. Translating it yields CASSLETVNTEAFF.

The rearrangement uses TRBV27 and TRBJ1-5; 10 nucleotides match TRBD1. V was pared by 5 bases and J by 6 bases, with 7 bases of the junction left unmatched. Germline V gives CDR1 MNHEY, CDR2 SMNVEV (reference sequence). This CDR3 comprises 15 residues. The CDR3 bases are TGTGCCAGCAGTCCCCTGGACAGGGGGGTTCAGCCCCAGCATTTT. It translates to CASSPLDRGVQPQHF.

The chain employs TRBV19 and TRBJ2-5, with TRBD1 identical over 8 bases. The CDR3 contains 15 residues. V trimming: 5 bases; J trimming: 3 bases; junction bases outside the gene matches: 8. Germline assignment: CDR1 LNHDA and CDR2 SQIVND (reference sequence). This CDR3 reads CASSPLGQGKETQYF. DNA of the CDR3: TGTGCCAGTAGTCCCCTCGGACAGGGAAAAGAGACCCAGTACTTC. The variable domain in full, completed from reference TRBV19 and TRBJ2-5, reads DGGITQSPKYLFRKEGQNVTLSCEQNLNHDAMYWYRQDPGQGLRLIYYSQIVNDFQKGDIAEGYSVSREKKESFPLTVTSAQKNPTAFYLCASSPLGQGKETQYFGPGTRLLVL.

Only a few counts were recorded for this clone. The rearrangement links TRBV7-9 to TRBJ2-6; D unclear. V was shortened by 4 bases and J by 0 bases, with 7 bases between the two germline ends. The germline V gene has CDR1 SEHNR and CDR2 FQNEAQ (reference sequence). The CDR3 covers 15 residues. This chain's CDR3 is CASSSSSSGANVLTF. CDR3 bases: TGTGCCAGCAGCTCTTCCTCCTCTGGGGCCAACGTCCTGACTTTC.

The sample holds a few counts of this clone. The V call is TRBV15, the J call TRBJ2-5; D not certain. The V end lost 0 bases, the J end lost 5 bases, and 16 bases lay between the germline ends. CDR1 is LNHNV and CDR2 is YYDKDF in the germline V gene (reference sequence). The CDR3 loop spans 16 amino acids. The CDR3 region is CATSRDSAGRRETQYF. DNA of the CDR3: TGTGCCACCAGCAGAGATTCTGCAGGCCGCCGGGAGACCCAGTACTTC.